These 11 T cell receptor beta chains were all obtained from the same sample, sequenced in a study of CD8+ T cells in alopecia areata. RNA extraction and reverse transcription yielded cDNA as sequencing template. Method: immunoSEQ multiplex PCR; TCRdb's copy keeps in-frame clones and lacks some. The sample lists 200,000 or so clones; 50% to 70% were seen once. The material was CD4+ T cells sorted from blood, obtained at week 0. These receptors were obtained from a human donor with alopecia areata.

This chain links TRBV30 with TRBJ2-3, with D perhaps TRBD2 (6 bases). This CDR3 region has 13 residues. Trimming pared 2 bases from V and 6 bases from J, leaving 12 bases between. CDR1 and CDR2 from the germline V gene are GTSNPN and SVGIG (reference sequence). The CDR3 loop reads CAWSWRERDTQYF. The CDR3 coding sequence is TGTGCCTGGAGTTGGAGGGAAAGGGATACGCAGTATTTT.

In its sample, this clone was seen once. The chain employs TRBV2 and TRBJ1-2; D ambiguous. Germline assignment: CDR1 SNHLY and CDR2 FYNNEI. V lost 6 bases and J lost 8, with 16 bases in between. This CDR3 region has 13 residues. The CDR3 region has the DNA TGTGCCAGCAGAGCCGCGGGCTCTCAGGGCTACACCTTC. Encoded protein: CASRAAGSQGYTF.

This chain links TRBV5-4 with TRBJ2-3; no reliable D call. V was cut by 2 bases and J by 6 bases, with 13 bases left in between. CDR3 length equals 14 residues. Germline CDR1 is SGHNT and CDR2 is YYREEE (reference sequence). The DNA of the CDR3 is TGTGCCAGCAGCTTACGTCCCCCCGGGGATACGCAGTATTTT. Protein sequence: CASSLRPPGDTQYF. Variable domain in full (rest from reference TRBV5-4 and TRBJ2-3): ETGVTQSPTHLIKTRGQQVTLRCSSQSGHNTVSWYQQALGQGPQFIFQYYREEENGRGNFPPRFSGLQFPNYSSELNVNALELDDSALYLCASSLRPPGDTQYFGPGTRLTVL.

The sample holds many counts of this clone. The rearrangement links TRBV7-9 to TRBJ2-5; 10 nucleotides match TRBD2. Germline trimming cut 1 base from V and 4 bases from J; bases unmatched to any gene: 3. This CDR3 comprises 15 residues. Germline values: CDR1 SEHNR, CDR2 FQNEAQ (reference sequence). CDR3 sequence reads: CASSLGLAGAETQYF. The CDR3 region has the DNA TGTGCCAGCAGCTTAGGGCTAGCGGGAGCAGAGACCCAGTACTTC.

The CDR3 DNA is TGTGCCAGCAGTGAAGGACAGGGGACGGTTAAACTGTTTTTT. Amino acids: CASSEGQGTVKLFF. The chain carries TRBV2 and TRBJ1-4; 8 bases match TRBD1. Germline values: CDR1 SNHLY, CDR2 FYNNEI. The CDR3 consists of 14 residues. The trim removed 1 base at V and 11 bases at J, leaving 6 bases unmatched.

This clone came up many times. J is TRBJ2-7 and V is TRBV18; 11 bases are a match to TRBD1. CDR1 and CDR2 from the germline V gene are KGHSH and LQKENI. This CDR3 is built from 15 residues. After removal of 1 base from V and 3 bases from J, the junction contained 2 bases not matched to a gene. The chain's CDR3 is CASSPRTGGLYEQYF. CDR3 bases: TGTGCCAGCTCACCACGGACAGGGGGCCTCTACGAGCAGTACTTC.

This clone was observed a handful of times. The chain carries TRBV28 and TRBJ2-7; unclear D gene. From germline, CDR1 is MDHEN and CDR2 SYDVKM. Trimming removed 7 bases from V and 4 bases from J, with 23 bases in between. The CDR3 loop spans 16 amino acids. In DNA, the CDR3 is TGTGCCAGCAACAACTTTCCTGGCGGAGCCCCTTACGAGCAGTACTTC. It encodes CASNNFPGGAPYEQYF.

The chain has TRBV7-2 and TRBJ2-3, with unresolved D. CDR1 and CDR2 (germline): SGHTA, FQGNSA. The CDR3 runs 12 residues. V lost 1 base and J lost 4, with 3 bases in between. The CDR3 region is CASSLGPDTQYF. DNA of the CDR3: TGTGCCAGCAGCTTAGGCCCAGATACGCAGTATTTT.

This chain links TRBV5-1 with TRBJ2-2, with D maybe TRBD2 (5 bases). The germline V gene has CDR1 SGHRS and CDR2 YFSETQ. Deletions cut 4 bases from V and 5 bases from J, with 12 bases between. The CDR3 extends over 14 amino acids. The CDR3 reads CASSAKTGTGELFF. CDR3 in DNA: TGCGCCAGCAGCGCTAAGACGGGAACCGGGGAGCTGTTTTTT.

The genes are TRBV6-1 and TRBJ2-7, with 12 bases lining up with TRBD2. This CDR3 is built from 17 residues. Trimming cost V 4 bases and J 0 bases; bases outside gene matches: 7. Germline CDR1 reads MNHNS; CDR2 reads SASEGT. The CDR3 region has the DNA TGTGCCAGCAGTGTTGCGACTAGCGGGAGCAGCTCCTACGAGCAGTACTTC. This encodes CASSVATSGSSSYEQYF.

V is TRBV7-9 and J is TRBJ2-6; D remains ambiguous. CDR3 length: 13 amino acids. Germline V gene lookup returns CDR1 SEHNR and CDR2 FQNEAQ (reference sequence). With 9 bases removed from V and 1 base from J, the gap between germline ends came to 7 bases. The DNA of the CDR3 is TGTGCCAGTGTCCGGTCTGGGGCCAACGTCCTGACTTTC. Its translation: CASVRSGANVLTF. Supplemented by reference TRBV7-9 and TRBJ2-6, the full variable domain reads DTGVSQNPRHKITKRGQNVTFRCDPISEHNRLYWYRQTLGQGPEFLTYFQNEAQLEKSRLLSDRFSAERPKGSFSTLEIQRTEQGDSAMYLCASVRSGANVLTFGAGSRLTVL.